A selection of T cell receptor beta chains follows, all from one sample in a study of brain T cells in children with intractable seizures. TCRdb's copy holds only in-frame clones and misses some; the assay was immunoSEQ multiplex PCR. The data hold under 150,000 clones, with around 94% observed a single time. Specimen: peripheral blood, collected at surgery. These receptor sequences come from a boy in the first two years of life with hemimegalencephaly and intractable seizures. The CDR3 runs from the conserved cysteine through the conserved F or W. The D gene is left open where the match is weak. A clone size is listed for some rows: how often the clone was seen (once, few, many), or a class if it is expanded.

abundance	len	v_gene	j_gene	d_gene	CDR3nt	CDR3aa
-	16	TRBV6-5	TRBJ2-7	-	TGTGCCAGCAGTTACGGCGGCAGCCTCCCCCCCTACGAGCAGTACTTC	CASSYGGSLPPYEQYF
-	12	TRBV28	TRBJ2-1	-	TGTGCCAGCAGCACAAACGGGGGTGAGCAGTTCTTC	CASSTNGGEQFF
medium-sized	13	TRBV10-2	TRBJ2-7	TRBD2	TGCGCCAGCAGTGGAGCGGGAGAATACGAGCAGTACTTC	CASSGAGEYEQYF
once	17	TRBV5-6	TRBJ1-6	-	TGTGCCAGCAGCTTGATTTTGGAGACAGGCCATAATTCACCCCTCCACTTT	CASSLILETGHNSPLHF
-	15	TRBV3-1/TRBV3-2	TRBJ2-7	TRBD1	TGTGCCAGCAGCCAAACCATTCAGACAGGGAACGAGCAGTACTTC	CASSQTIQTGNEQYF
-	19	TRBV10-1	TRBJ2-4	TRBD1	TGCGCCAGCAGTGAGTCTGGGACAGAAAGAATTTTAGCCAAAAACATTCAGTACTTC	CASSESGTERILAKNIQYF
-	16	TRBV9	TRBJ2-1	TRBD2	TGTGCCAGCAGCCCCAGGGGGCCTAGCGGGGGGGATGAGCAGTTCTTC	CASSPRGPSGGDEQFF
-	17	TRBV18	TRBJ2-3	TRBD1	TGTGCCAGCTCACTCTTGATATCCACAGGGGGACAAGATACGCAGTATTTT	CASSLLISTGGQDTQYF
-	18	TRBV12-5	TRBJ2-1	TRBD2	TGTGCTAGTGGTTTTGGATCTTCGGGCGGGAGGATCCCAAATGAGCAGTTCTTC	CASGFGSSGGRIPNEQFF
-	13	TRBV28	TRBJ2-1	-	TGTGCCAGCAGTTCTAGCCACTACAATGAGCAGTTCTTC	CASSSSHYNEQFF
once	14	TRBV28	TRBJ1-2	-	TGTGCCAGCAGTAGCGCCGGGACATATGATGGCTACACCTTC	CASSSAGTYDGYTF
once	14	TRBV5-1	TRBJ2-3	TRBD2	TGCGCCAGCAGCTTGGAAGCGGGAGGAGATACGCAGTATTTT	CASSLEAGGDTQYF
-	13	TRBV29-1	TRBJ2-7	TRBD1	TGCAGCGCAGCCTCCGGGACAGGCCGCGAGCAGTACTTC	CSAASGTGREQYF
-	14	TRBV19	TRBJ2-3	-	TGTGCCAGTAGTCCGCGCGGAGGCACAGATACGCAGTATTTT	CASSPRGGTDTQYF
-	16	TRBV28	TRBJ1-2	-	TGTGCCAGCAGCCCCCCACCCTGGGACGCCAACTATGGCTACACCTTC	CASSPPPWDANYGYTF
-	13	TRBV6-5	TRBJ1-5	-	TGTGCCAGCCGCCGACAACACAATCAGCCCCAGCATTTT	CASRRQHNQPQHF
-	14	TRBV27	TRBJ1-5	-	TGTGCCAGCAGTCATTCGGGGTCGGATCAGCCCCAGCATTTT	CASSHSGSDQPQHF
-	13	TRBV19	TRBJ2-3	-	TGTGCCAGTCACAAACTAGATCTAGATACGCAGTATTTT	CASHKLDLDTQYF
-	15	TRBV25-1	TRBJ2-7	-	TGTGCCAGCAGTACTCCCGACAGGAATCCCTACGAGCAGTACTTC	CASSTPDRNPYEQYF
-	13	TRBV7-2	TRBJ2-1	-	TGTGCCAGCGGAAACGGACCCTACAATGAGCAGTTCTTC	CASGNGPYNEQFF
-	13	TRBV24-1	TRBJ1-2	-	TGTGCCACCAGTGACAGGGAGCCCTATGGCTACACCTTC	CATSDREPYGYTF
-	18	TRBV3-1/TRBV3-2	TRBJ2-2	TRBD2	TGTGCCAGCAGCACTCAAGGACTAGCGGGAGGTAGGACCGGGGAGCTGTTTTTT	CASSTQGLAGGRTGELFF
-	19	TRBV7-2	TRBJ2-7	TRBD2	TGTGCCAGCAGCTTCCGCCCCCCAGCGGGAGATGGGACCTCCTACGAGCAGTACTTC	CASSFRPPAGDGTSYEQYF
-	14	TRBV7-2	TRBJ2-5	TRBD2	TGTGCCAGCAGCTTAGAGGGAGGGGAAGAGACCCAGTACTTC	CASSLEGGEETQYF
-	15	TRBV24-1	TRBJ2-7	TRBD1	TGTGCCACCAGTTCAAGGGACAGGGATTCCTACGAGCAGTACTTC	CATSSRDRDSYEQYF
-	14	TRBV28	TRBJ2-7	TRBD1	TGTGCCAGCACCTACCCGGACAGGGGGCGCGAGCAGTACTTC	CASTYPDRGREQYF
-	14	TRBV19	TRBJ1-2	-	TGTGCCAGTACCACCCCAGGGGCTCTAGGAGGCTACACCTTC	CASTTPGALGGYTF
-	15	TRBV5-1	TRBJ1-6	TRBD1	TGCGCCAGCAGCAGAGACAGGGGATATAATTCACCCCTCCACTTT	CASSRDRGYNSPLHF
once	16	TRBV7-2	TRBJ1-2	TRBD1	TGTGCCAGCAGCTTAGCCCACCGACAGGGGCGGGGGGGCTACACCTTC	CASSLAHRQGRGGYTF
-	13	TRBV5-4	TRBJ2-3	-	TGTGCCAGCAGCCCACCGGGTGGGTATACGCAGTATTTT	CASSPPGGYTQYF
-	15	TRBV19	TRBJ1-5	TRBD1	TGTGCCACAAGGACAGGGGGCGCCCGGAATCAGCCCCAGCATTTT	CATRTGGARNQPQHF
-	13	TRBV19	TRBJ2-7	-	TGTGCCAGTAGTATCCGTTTAGCCTACGAGCAGTACTTC	CASSIRLAYEQYF
-	13	TRBV19	TRBJ2-1	-	TGTGCCAGTAGTAACCGACGAAACAATGAGCAGTTCTTC	CASSNRRNNEQFF
-	13	TRBV29-1	TRBJ1-5	TRBD1	TGCAGCGTAGGGGACAGGGACCATCAGCCCCAGCATTTT	CSVGDRDHQPQHF
once	17	TRBV7-9	TRBJ2-6	-	TGTGCCAGCAGCGCACGTGCAGGGGCTAATGGGGCCAACGTCCTGACTTTC	CASSARAGANGANVLTF
-	15	TRBV6-1	TRBJ2-5	-	TGTGCCAGCAGTGAAGGGGGTAGCGGTCAAGAGACCCAGTACTTC	CASSEGGSGQETQYF
few	14	TRBV2	TRBJ2-7	-	TGTGCCAGCAGTGATACGCTAGTCTCCTACGAGCAGTACTTC	CASSDTLVSYEQYF
-	14	TRBV5-1	TRBJ2-5	-	TGCGCCAGCAGCTTGGCCGGGAAGGAAGAGACCCAGTACTTC	CASSLAGKEETQYF
-	17	TRBV7-6	TRBJ2-7	TRBD2	TGTGCCAGCAGCTTGGCGACGACTAGCGGGCTCTCCTACGAGCAGTACTTC	CASSLATTSGLSYEQYF
few	15	TRBV28	TRBJ2-7	TRBD2	TGTGCCAGCAGCCATGGGACTAGCGGAACCTACGAGCAGTACTTC	CASSHGTSGTYEQYF
-	13	TRBV4-3	TRBJ2-7	-	TGCGCCAGCAGCCAAGTTGTTAGGACGAGCATCTACTTC	CASSQVVRTSIYF
-	13	TRBV3-1/TRBV3-2	TRBJ2-7	-	TGTGCCAGCAGCCAAACCGGACAGAGCGAGCAGTACTTC	CASSQTGQSEQYF
-	12	TRBV7-9	TRBJ1-1	-	TGTGCCACCGACTGGGGGGGCACTGAAGCTTTCTTT	CATDWGGTEAFF
-	16	TRBV5-6	TRBJ2-7	TRBD1	TGTGCCAGCAGCTTGATTGGGACAGGGGGATCTTTCGAGCAGTACTTC	CASSLIGTGGSFEQYF
-	13	TRBV7-9	TRBJ1-6	-	TGTGCCAGCAGCTTAAATCCGGCTTCACCCCTCCACTTT	CASSLNPASPLHF
-	16	TRBV11-3	TRBJ2-2	-	TGTGCCAGCACCCAAGGCTCGGCAGGGGACACCGGGGAGCTGTTTTTT	CASTQGSAGDTGELFF
-	13	TRBV7-9	TRBJ1-1	-	TGTGCCAGCAGCCGCCGAACGAACACTGAAGCTTTCTTT	CASSRRTNTEAFF
-	16	TRBV3-1/TRBV3-2	TRBJ1-6	-	TGTGCCAGCAGCCAAGTGGTGAGTCGGGGTACTTCACCCCTCCACTTT	CASSQVVSRGTSPLHF
-	11	TRBV7-3	TRBJ2-7	TRBD2	TGTGCCAGCAGCCTGGGACTAGCGGTTTACTTC	CASSLGLAVYF
-	14	TRBV7-6	TRBJ2-7	-	TGTGCCAGCAGCTTAAGGGAGGTAAACTACGAGCAGTACTTC	CASSLREVNYEQYF
-	11	TRBV20-1	TRBJ2-7	TRBD2	TGCAGTGCAAGGGAGGGCTACGAGCAGTACTTC	CSAREGYEQYF
-	12	TRBV27	TRBJ2-2	-	TGTGCCAGCAGCCGACTCACCGGGGAGCTGTTTTTT	CASSRLTGELFF
-	16	TRBV23-1	TRBJ2-7	-	TGCGCCAGCAGTCAATCCTTGGTGGAGGGCCCCTACGAGCAGTACTTC	CASSQSLVEGPYEQYF
once	13	TRBV12-5	TRBJ2-3	-	TGTGCTAGTGGTACGGATAGCACAGATACGCAGTATTTT	CASGTDSTDTQYF
-	14	TRBV7-9	TRBJ2-7	TRBD2	TGTGCCAGCAGCCCCCCTAGCGGGTCCTACGAGCAGTACTTC	CASSPPSGSYEQYF
-	11	TRBV20-1	TRBJ2-3	-	TGCAGTGCGTCTAGCACAGATACGCAGTATTTT	CSASSTDTQYF
-	13	TRBV27	TRBJ2-7	-	TGTGCCAGCAGCCAAGGTGGGGCCTACGAGCAGTACTTC	CASSQGGAYEQYF